A single sample is the source of the 10 T cell receptor beta chains below, sequenced in a study of PD-L1 blockade in urothelial cancer. Time point described: pretreatment peripheral blood. Method: immunoSEQ multiplex PCR; TCRdb's copy keeps in-frame clones and lacks some. The sample contains about 87,000 clones, roughly 89% of which appear only once. This material consisted of PBMCs, taken around atezolizumab (anti-PD-L1) treatment. The receptors stem from a man aged 55 to 70 with urothelial cancer.

This chain uses TRBV9 with TRBJ2-7; 9 bases agree with TRBD1. Germline values: CDR1 SGDLS, CDR2 YYNGEE. There are 14 residues in the CDR3. The junction had 9 bases not matched to a gene; V was cut back by 4 bases and J by 7 bases. The CDR3 protein is CASSSRDRVGEQYF. CDR3 DNA: TGTGCCAGCAGCTCCCGGGACAGGGTGGGGGAGCAGTACTTC.

The V gene is TRBV28, the J gene TRBJ2-5; 7 nucleotides match TRBD1. Trimming cost V 4 bases and J 1 base; bases outside gene matches: 3. The V gene's germline CDR1 is MDHEN and CDR2 SYDVKM. The CDR3 contains 14 residues. Here the CDR3 reads CASSSWDSQETQYF. CDR3 bases: TGTGCCAGCAGTTCCTGGGACAGCCAAGAGACCCAGTACTTC. Drawing the rest from reference TRBV28 and TRBJ2-5, the complete variable domain is DVKVTQSSRYLVKRTGEKVFLECVQDMDHENMFWYRQDPGLGLRLIYFSYDVKMKEKGDIPEGYSVSREKKERFSLILESASTNQTSMYLCASSSWDSQETQYFGPGTRLLVL.

This chain connects TRBV10-2 to TRBJ1-2; D is undetermined. The CDR3 spans 12 residues. V was trimmed by 10 bases and J by 5 bases, leaving 14 bases between them. The germline V gene encodes CDR1 WSHSY and CDR2 SAAADI. The CDR3 here is CATRENSYGYTF. The CDR3 bases are TGCGCCACCCGGGAGAACTCATATGGCTACACCTTC.

The V gene is TRBV5-6, the J gene TRBJ2-3; 11 nucleotides agree with TRBD2. Germline CDR1 and CDR2: SGHDT and YYEEEE. This CDR3 spans 16 amino acids. V lost 0 bases to trimming and J lost 8 bases; unmatched junction nucleotides: 8. This CDR3 reads CASSLGSLAGGRTQYF. The CDR3 DNA reads as TGTGCCAGCAGCTTGGGGTCGTTAGCGGGAGGGCGTACGCAGTATTTT.

The chain employs TRBV6-4 and TRBJ2-3; tentatively, D is TRBD2 (6 bases). Germline CDR1 reads MRHNA; CDR2 reads SNTAGT. Trimming took 6 bases from V and 6 from J, leaving 19 bases between them. CDR3 size: 15 residues. The CDR3 DNA reads TGTGCCAGCAGACTGGGGGGATCCGGTTCGGATACGCAGTATTTT. Residues: CASRLGGSGSDTQYF.

This clone was detected only once. The CDR3 DNA follows: TGTGCCAGCAGTGGACAACTTTTAAGCTCCTACGAGCAGTACTTC. It yields the protein CASSGQLLSSYEQYF. The rearrangement joins TRBV28 to TRBJ2-7; a weak D match, TRBD1 (5 bases). This CDR3 has 15 residues. Germline V gene data show CDR1 as MDHEN and CDR2 as SYDVKM. With 5 bases removed from V and 0 bases from J, the gap between germline ends came to 14 bases.

The chain uses TRBV29-1 and TRBJ2-1; the match to TRBD2 covers 9 bases. The germline gives CDR1 SQVTM, CDR2 ANQGSEA. CDR3 length equals 14 residues. V was clipped by 7 bases and J by 6 bases; unmatched bases: 10. The CDR3 bases are TGCAGCGGGGCCGTAGCGGGAGCGATCAATGAGCAGTTCTTC. Residues: CSGAVAGAINEQFF.

Note on this clone: A read error may produce the germline difference seen at one junction end. The chain joins TRBV30 to TRBJ2-7; weak D call: TRBD1 (5 bases). This CDR3 spans 12 amino acids. CDR1 and CDR2 (germline): GTSNPN, SVGIG (reference sequence). The CDR3 DNA follows: TGTGCCTGGAGTGTACTTTCGAGACCCCGACAGTTC. Its protein product is CAWSVLSRPRQF.

V is TRBV7-9 and J is TRBJ2-1; D perhaps matches TRBD2 (5 bases). This CDR3 is built from 16 residues. The germline V and J ends were trimmed by 1 base and 9 bases, with 19 bases remaining between them. Germline CDR1 reads SEHNR; CDR2 reads FQNEAQ (reference sequence). CDR3 sequence reads: CASSLEAGGQDGEQFF. The CDR3 nucleotides are TGTGCCAGCAGCTTAGAGGCCGGAGGTCAAGATGGTGAGCAGTTCTTC.

This clone was picked up a small number of times. This chain uses TRBV14 with TRBJ1-6; D unclear. The germline V gene encodes CDR1 SGHDN and CDR2 FVKESK. The CDR3 runs 14 residues. V was pared by 1 base and J by 7 bases, with 8 bases between. CDR3 sequence (DNA): TGTGCCAGCAGCCAAGGAGGGCCGAATTCACCCCTCCACTTT. As protein: CASSQGGPNSPLHF.